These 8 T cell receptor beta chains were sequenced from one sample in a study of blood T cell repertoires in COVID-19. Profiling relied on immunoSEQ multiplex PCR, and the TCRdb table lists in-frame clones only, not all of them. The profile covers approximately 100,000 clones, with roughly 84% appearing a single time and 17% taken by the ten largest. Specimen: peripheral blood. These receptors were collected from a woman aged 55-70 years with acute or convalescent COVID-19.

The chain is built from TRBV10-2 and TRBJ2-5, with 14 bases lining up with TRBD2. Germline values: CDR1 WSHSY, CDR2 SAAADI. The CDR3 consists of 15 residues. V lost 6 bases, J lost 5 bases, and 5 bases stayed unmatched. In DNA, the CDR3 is TGCGCCAGCAGGCGACTAGCGGGGGGGTTTGAGACCCAGTACTTC. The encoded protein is CASRRLAGGFETQYF.

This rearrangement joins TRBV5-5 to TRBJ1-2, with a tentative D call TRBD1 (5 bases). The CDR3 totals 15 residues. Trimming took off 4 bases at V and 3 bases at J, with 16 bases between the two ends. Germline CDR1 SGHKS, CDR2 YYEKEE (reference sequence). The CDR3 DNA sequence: TGTGCCAGCAGCCGCGCCGATGGCAGGGACTATGGCTACACCTTC. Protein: CASSRADGRDYGYTF.

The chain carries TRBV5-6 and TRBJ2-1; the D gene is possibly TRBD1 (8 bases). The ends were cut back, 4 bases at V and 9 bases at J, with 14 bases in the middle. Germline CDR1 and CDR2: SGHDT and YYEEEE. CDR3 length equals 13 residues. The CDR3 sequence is CASSQYRGGEQFF. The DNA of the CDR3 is TGTGCCAGCAGCCAGTACAGGGGGGGTGAGCAGTTCTTC.

DNA of the CDR3: TGTGCCAGCAAGGGGTGGGGAAGAAGAGACCAAGATACGCAGTATTTT. This codes for CASKGWGRRDQDTQYF. V gene TRBV28 combines with J gene TRBJ2-3; TRBD1 might be the D (5 bases). The CDR3 totals 16 residues. CDR1 MDHEN and CDR2 SYDVKM come from the germline V gene. Trimming pared 7 bases from V and 5 bases from J, leaving 22 bases between.

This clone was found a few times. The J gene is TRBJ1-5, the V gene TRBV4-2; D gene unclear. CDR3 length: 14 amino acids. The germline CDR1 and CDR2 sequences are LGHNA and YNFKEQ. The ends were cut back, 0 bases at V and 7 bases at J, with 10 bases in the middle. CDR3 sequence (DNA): TGTGCCAGCAGCCAAGAATGGGAGGGCCAGCCCCAGCATTTT. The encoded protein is CASSQEWEGQPQHF.

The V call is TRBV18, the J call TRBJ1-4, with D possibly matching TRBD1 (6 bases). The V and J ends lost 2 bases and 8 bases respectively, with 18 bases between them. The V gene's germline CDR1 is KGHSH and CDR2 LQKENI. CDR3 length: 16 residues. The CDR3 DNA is TGTGCCAGCTCACCAGTGGTGGGCAGGGGCGACGAAAAACTGTTTTTT. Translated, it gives CASSPVVGRGDEKLFF. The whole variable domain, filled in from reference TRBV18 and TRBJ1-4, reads NAGVMQNPRHLVRRRGQEARLRCSPMKGHSHVYWYRQLPEEGLKFMVYLQKENIIDESGMPKERFSAEFPKEGPSILRIQQVVRGDSAAYFCASSPVVGRGDEKLFFGSGTQLSVL.

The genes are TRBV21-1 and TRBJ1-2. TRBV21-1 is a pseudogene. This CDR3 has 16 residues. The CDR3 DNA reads TGTGCCAGCAGCAAAGAAGCGGGAGGGCAGAACTATGGCTACACCTTC. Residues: CASSKEAGGQNYGYTF.

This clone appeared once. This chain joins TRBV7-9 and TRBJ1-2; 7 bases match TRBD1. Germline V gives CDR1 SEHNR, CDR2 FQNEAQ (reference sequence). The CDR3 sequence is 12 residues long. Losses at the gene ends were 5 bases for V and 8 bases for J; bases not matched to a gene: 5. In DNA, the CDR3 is TGTGCCAGCAGCATGGGGACAGACGGCTACACCTTC. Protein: CASSMGTDGYTF.